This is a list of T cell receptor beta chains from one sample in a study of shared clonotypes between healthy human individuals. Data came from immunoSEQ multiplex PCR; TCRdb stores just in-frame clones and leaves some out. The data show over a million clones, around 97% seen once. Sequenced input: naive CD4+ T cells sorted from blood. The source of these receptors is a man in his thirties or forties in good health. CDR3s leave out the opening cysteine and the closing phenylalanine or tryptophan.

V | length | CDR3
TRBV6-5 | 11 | ASSRAGVGGYT
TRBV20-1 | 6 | SADLTY
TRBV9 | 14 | ASSVRGSGRLETQY
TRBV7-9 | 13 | ASSLDTLDPDEQY
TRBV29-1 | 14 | SVDTILGWGTDTQY
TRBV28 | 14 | ASSSGRVTSYNEQF
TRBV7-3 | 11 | ASRGTMNTEAF
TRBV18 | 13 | ASSRTTGTVGEQF
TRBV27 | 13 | ASRGGGSGANVLT
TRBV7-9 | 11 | ASSLEGPGAQY
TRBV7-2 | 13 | ASSLEFRLIYGYT
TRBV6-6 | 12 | ASSYSGQPYEQY
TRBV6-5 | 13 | ASSYSGGVNTEAF
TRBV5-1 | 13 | ASSLYGTELNEQF
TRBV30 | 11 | AWSVSFTGELF
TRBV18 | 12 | ASSPANPNTEAF
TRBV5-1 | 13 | ASRDYRGPSYEQY
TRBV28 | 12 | ASSGGSLNNEQF
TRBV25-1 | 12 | ASSEQGLARTQY
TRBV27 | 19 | ASRPTQGGSSGRSFSNEQF
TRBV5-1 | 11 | ASSGTVTDTQY
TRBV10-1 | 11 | ASSPGGRNEQY
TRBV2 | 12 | ASSVDSSGNTIY
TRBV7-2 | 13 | ASSIRTGVNTEAF
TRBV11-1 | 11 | ASSSPGAFEAF
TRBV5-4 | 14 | ASTMVGRTAYNEQF
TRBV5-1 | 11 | ASSLTAVYGYT
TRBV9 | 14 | ASSVVGTPGTDTQY
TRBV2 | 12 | ASRVTSPRETQY
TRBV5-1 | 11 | ASSLELNTEAF
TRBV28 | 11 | ASGRAGGTEAF
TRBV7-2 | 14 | ASSLLIQASYNEQF